The clone carrying this T cell receptor (beta chain) was seen more than once but under ten times. Its antigen remains unknown. These data come from a study of T-cell reconstitution after alpha-beta-depleted transplantation in children. The CDR3 is 14 residues long. Germline values: CDR1 KGHSH, CDR2 LQKENI. With 6 bases removed from V and 2 bases from J, the gap between germline ends came to 14 bases. It was with unique molecular identifiers that the TCRbeta library was prepared. From the PCR reads, TCRdb called clonotypes with MiXCR, one entry per CDR3 protein. The data contain roughly 570,000 distinct CDR3 sequences, more than 20% of them singletons. Study-level results: It was newly produced T cells that mostly accounted for T-cell counts and diversity one year after transplant. As was reported, about two months after transplant, alpha-beta T cells came from several hundred expanded graft clones.

The sample consisted of PBMCs, taken before TCRalphabeta/CD19-depleted stem cell transplant. The chain couples TRBV18 to TRBJ2-7, with D uncertain. This receptor was identified in a boy younger than two with Wiskott-Aldrich syndrome, due to receive a stem cell transplant. The CDR3 region has the DNA TGTGCCAGCTCTCCTTTAAGCGAACCCTACGAGCAGTACTTC. It translates to CASSPLSEPYEQYF.